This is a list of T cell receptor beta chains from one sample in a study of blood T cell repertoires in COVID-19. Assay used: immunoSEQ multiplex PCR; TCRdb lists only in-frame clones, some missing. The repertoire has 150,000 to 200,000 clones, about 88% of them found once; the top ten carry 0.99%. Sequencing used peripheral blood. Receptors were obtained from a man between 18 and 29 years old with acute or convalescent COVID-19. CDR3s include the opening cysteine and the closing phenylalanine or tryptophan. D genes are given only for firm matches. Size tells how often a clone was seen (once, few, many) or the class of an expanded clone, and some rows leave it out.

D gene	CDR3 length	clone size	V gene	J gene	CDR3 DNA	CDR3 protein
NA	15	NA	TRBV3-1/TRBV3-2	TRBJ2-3	TGTGCCAGCAGCCAAATGGCCTCAGCGGCAGATACGCAGTATTTT	CASSQMASAADTQYF
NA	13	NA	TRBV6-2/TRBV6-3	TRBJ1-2	TGTGCCAGCAGTACTCAGGCGGGCTATGGCTACACCTTC	CASSTQAGYGYTF
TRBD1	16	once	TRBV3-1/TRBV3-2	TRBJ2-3	TGTGCCAGCAGCCGGGCCCCGGACAGGGCCCCTTCCCCGCAGTATTTT	CASSRAPDRAPSPQYF
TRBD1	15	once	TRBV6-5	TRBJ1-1	TGTGCCAGCAGTTACACAGGGGGCGGATTGGCTGAAGCTTTCTTT	CASSYTGGGLAEAFF
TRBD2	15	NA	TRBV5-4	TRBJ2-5	TGTGCCAGCAGCTCTAGACTAGCGGGGGAAGAGACCCAGTACTTC	CASSSRLAGEETQYF
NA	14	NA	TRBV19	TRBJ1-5	TGTGCCAGCAAAAGAAGACAGGTGGTGGAGCCCCAGCATTTT	CASKRRQVVEPQHF
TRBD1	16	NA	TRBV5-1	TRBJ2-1	TGCGCCAGCAGCTCGATACCGGGACAGGGGGGGAATGAGCAGTTCTTC	CASSSIPGQGGNEQFF
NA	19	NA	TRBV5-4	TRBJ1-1	TGTGCCAGCAGCCCTGGAATACACTCGACGGGACTTACGAACACTGAAGCTTTCTTT	CASSPGIHSTGLTNTEAFF
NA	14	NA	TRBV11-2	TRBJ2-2	TGTGCCAGCAGCTACAGGGCGGGCACCGGGGAGCTGTTTTTT	CASSYRAGTGELFF
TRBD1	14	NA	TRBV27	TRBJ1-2	TGTGCCAGCAGGCAGGGGGTTGCTAACTATGGCTACACCTTC	CASRQGVANYGYTF
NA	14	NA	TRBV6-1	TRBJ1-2	TGTGCCAGCAGTGAAGCGACGGCAGGGCATGGCTACACCTTC	CASSEATAGHGYTF
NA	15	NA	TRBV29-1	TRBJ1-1	TGCAGCGCTGAGGGTATCCAGGGGACGAACACTGAAGCTTTCTTT	CSAEGIQGTNTEAFF
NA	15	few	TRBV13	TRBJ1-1	TGTGCCAGCAGCTTAGTTGGGGACACGAACACTGAAGCTTTCTTT	CASSLVGDTNTEAFF